These 15 T cell receptor beta chains were sequenced from one sample in a study of blood T cell repertoires in COVID-19 (dated by TCRdb to 2018 to 2021). To prepare the library, the immunoSEQ multiplex PCR assay was applied. In its TCRdb copy, this immuneACCESS table keeps in-frame sequences only and misses some clones. Where compared with another copy, unresolved V genes explain less than half of these, and the others have no known cause. This sample is represented by fewer than 300,000 clones; around 85% of them were singletons. Over 1.3% of the sample lies in the top ten. Input material: peripheral blood. All receptors derive from a human donor with COVID-19, enrolled during active disease. The donor label of this sample is uncertain.

The chain uses TRBV19 and TRBJ1-5; D not certain. Germline loops: CDR1 LNHDA, CDR2 SQIVND (reference sequence). V was pared by 3 bases and J by 5 bases, with 8 bases between. This CDR3 region has 13 residues. DNA for the CDR3: TGTGCCAGTAGTATGTCAGGCGATCAGCCCCAGCATTTT. It is translated as CASSMSGDQPQHF.

The chain couples TRBV19 to TRBJ2-5; D possibly corresponds to TRBD2 (5 bases). The germline V gene has CDR1 LNHDA and CDR2 SQIVND (reference sequence). This CDR3 contains 14 residues. V dropped 3 bases and J dropped 4 bases, with 12 bases sitting between them. CDR3 DNA: TGTGCCAGTAGTATTCTGAGGGAGCGAGAGACCCAGTACTTC. As protein: CASSILRERETQYF. Complete variable domain (other parts from reference TRBV19 and TRBJ2-5): DGGITQSPKYLFRKEGQNVTLSCEQNLNHDAMYWYRQDPGQGLRLIYYSQIVNDFQKGDIAEGYSVSREKKESFPLTVTSAQKNPTAFYLCASSILRERETQYFGPGTRLLVL.

The chain employs TRBV28 and TRBJ2-3; tentative D call: TRBD1 (6 bases). This CDR3 spans 15 amino acids. V dropped 5 bases and J dropped 0 bases, with 12 bases sitting between them. Per germline, CDR1 MDHEN and CDR2 SYDVKM. The CDR3 spells CASSEDRVSTDTQYF. CDR3 bases: TGTGCCAGCAGTGAGGACAGAGTTAGCACAGATACGCAGTATTTT.

CDR3 residues: CASSQGRSGASTDTQYF. CDR3 bases: TGTGCCAGCAGCCAAGGTCGTAGCGGGGCTAGCACAGATACGCAGTATTTT. This chain joins TRBV3-1 (or the pseudogene TRBV3-2) and TRBJ2-3; 8 bases fit TRBD2. The CDR3 sequence is 17 residues long. Germline V gene sequence: CDR1 LGHDT, CDR2 YNNKEL (reference sequence). The V and J ends lost 1 base and 0 bases, in that order; junction bases with no gene match: 6.

This clone appeared a few times. The chain joins TRBV10-3 to TRBJ1-3; 7 nucleotides align to TRBD1. Germline-derived CDR1 and CDR2 are ENHRY and SYGVKD. The CDR3 loop spans 17 amino acids. V shed 0 bases, J shed 0 bases, and the junction held 5 bases outside the gene matches. The CDR3 DNA reads TGTGCCATCAGTGAGTCGAAGGGGGCCTCCTCTGGAAACACCATATATTTT. It encodes CAISESKGASSGNTIYF.

The chain joins TRBV29-1 to TRBJ1-2; D might be TRBD1 (5 bases). The V gene's germline CDR1 is SQVTM and CDR2 ANQGSEA. Trimming took off 0 bases at V and 2 bases at J, with 10 bases between the two ends. This CDR3 has 14 residues. The CDR3 coding sequence is TGCAGCGTTGAAGAACAGGCGAGAAACTATGGCTACACCTTC. Its translation is CSVEEQARNYGYTF.

The CDR3 region has the DNA TGTGCCAGCAGCGTCGGACAGGGGGCATCTACTGAAGCTTTCTTT. Translation gives CASSVGQGASTEAFF. The genes are TRBV9 and TRBJ1-1, with 11 bases identical to TRBD1. Germline V gene data show CDR1 as SGDLS and CDR2 as YYNGEE. V lost 2 bases and J lost 5; bases outside the gene matches: 5. This CDR3 region has 15 residues.

The J gene is TRBJ1-1, the V gene TRBV7-9, with D tentatively TRBD1 (5 bases). V was shortened by 1 base and J by 8 bases, with 11 bases between the two germline ends. The CDR3 runs 13 residues. Germline loops: CDR1 SEHNR, CDR2 FQNEAQ (reference sequence). Written as DNA, the CDR3 is TGTGCCAGCAGCTTAGGTGGCAGGGTGGAAGCTTTCTTT. Amino acids: CASSLGGRVEAFF.

CDR3 protein: CASSRRQGQETQYF. For the CDR3, the DNA is TGTGCCAGTAGTAGAAGACAGGGCCAAGAGACCCAGTACTTC. The V call is TRBV19, the J call TRBJ2-5, with 7 bases identical to TRBD1. The CDR3 contains 14 residues. V trimming: 4 bases; J trimming: 1 base; junction bases outside the gene matches: 3. Germline V gene sequence: CDR1 LNHDA, CDR2 SQIVND (reference sequence).

The chain uses TRBV5-5 and TRBJ2-1, with 9 bases that match TRBD2. CDR3 length equals 14 residues. With V trimmed by 4 bases and J by 7 bases, 6 bases remained unmatched. Germline-derived CDR1 and CDR2 are SGHKS and YYEKEE (reference sequence). In nucleotides, the CDR3 is TGTGCCAGCAGCATATCGAGCGGGAGGAATGAGCAGTTCTTC. It translates to CASSISSGRNEQFF.

The V call is TRBV3-1 (or the pseudogene TRBV3-2), the J call TRBJ2-7; D is perhaps TRBD2 (5 bases). Germline-derived CDR1 and CDR2 are LGHDT and YNNKEL (reference sequence). The CDR3 has 14 residues. Trimming cost V 4 bases and J 2 bases, with 12 bases left between them. CDR3 nucleotides: TGTGCCAGCAGCCTGCAGCGGCAGGCCTACGAGCAGTACTTC. Translating it yields CASSLQRQAYEQYF.

V gene TRBV28 combines with J gene TRBJ2-5; no firm D call. The germline V and J ends were trimmed by 1 base and 4 bases, with 7 bases remaining between them. This CDR3 is 13 amino acids long. Looked up from germline, CDR1 is MDHEN and CDR2 is SYDVKM. The CDR3 is CASSLSVLETQYF. The CDR3 DNA follows: TGTGCCAGCAGTTTATCAGTTTTAGAGACCCAGTACTTC. Full variable domain (remainder filled in from reference TRBV28 and TRBJ2-5): DVKVTQSSRYLVKRTGEKVFLECVQDMDHENMFWYRQDPGLGLRLIYFSYDVKMKEKGDIPEGYSVSREKKERFSLILESASTNQTSMYLCASSLSVLETQYFGPGTRLLVL.

The chain is built from TRBV7-9 and TRBJ2-3, with D uncertain. CDR3 length: 13 residues. The germline CDR1 and CDR2 sequences are SEHNR and FQNEAQ (reference sequence). V lost 3 bases to trimming and J lost 2 bases, with 6 bases between them. Written as DNA, the CDR3 is TGTGCCAGCAGCTTTTTCTCCACAGATACGCAGTATTTT. It codes for CASSFFSTDTQYF.

The genes are TRBV7-9 and TRBJ1-1, with 9 bases identical to TRBD1. J lost 5 bases, V lost 1 base, and 8 bases had no gene match. CDR1 and CDR2 (germline): SEHNR, FQNEAQ (reference sequence). CDR3 length: 16 residues. CDR3 protein: CASSLGTGQGRTEAFF. Written as DNA, the CDR3 is TGTGCCAGCAGCTTAGGAACGGGACAGGGACGGACTGAAGCTTTCTTT. Full variable domain (remainder filled in from reference TRBV7-9 and TRBJ1-1): DTGVSQNPRHKITKRGQNVTFRCDPISEHNRLYWYRQTLGQGPEFLTYFQNEAQLEKSRLLSDRFSAERPKGSFSTLEIQRTEQGDSAMYLCASSLGTGQGRTEAFFGQGTRLTVV.

The rearrangement joins TRBV5-1 to TRBJ1-1, with D maybe TRBD1 (6 bases). Germline V gene data show CDR1 as SGHRS and CDR2 as YFSETQ. V gave up 5 bases and J gave up 6 bases, with 14 bases separating them. The CDR3 has 13 amino acids. CDR3 residues: CASSPGGLPEAFF. In DNA, the CDR3 is TGCGCCAGCAGTCCCGGGGGGCTCCCTGAAGCTTTCTTT.